This paragraph reports one TCR beta chain. The record originates from a study of CD8+CD57+ T cells in acquired aplastic anemia. Patients picked for sequencing had shown CD8+CD57+ cell expansion detected by flow cytometry. Using genomic DNA as the template, TCR beta VDJ and CDR3 profiling was carried out. Using its own MiXCR run on the reads, TCRdb lists one record per CDR3 protein. The repertoire includes approximately 190,000 distinct CDR3 sequences, less than 60% of them detected once, and approximately 9.7% sits in the top ten. The source material was sorted CD4+, CD8+, or CD8+CD57+ T cells (not recorded which) from PBMCs. The TCR was taken from a human donor with aplastic anemia.

This chain's CDR3 is CASSSQTGGYGYTF. The CDR3 DNA reads TGTGCCAGCAGCTCCCAAACGGGGGGGTATGGCTACACCTTC. This sequence joins TRBV7-9 and TRBJ1-2; D may be TRBD1 (5 bases). The ends were cut back, 4 bases at V and 5 bases at J, with 14 bases in the middle. Germline V gene sequence: CDR1 SEHNR, CDR2 FQNEAQ (reference sequence). The CDR3 totals 14 residues.